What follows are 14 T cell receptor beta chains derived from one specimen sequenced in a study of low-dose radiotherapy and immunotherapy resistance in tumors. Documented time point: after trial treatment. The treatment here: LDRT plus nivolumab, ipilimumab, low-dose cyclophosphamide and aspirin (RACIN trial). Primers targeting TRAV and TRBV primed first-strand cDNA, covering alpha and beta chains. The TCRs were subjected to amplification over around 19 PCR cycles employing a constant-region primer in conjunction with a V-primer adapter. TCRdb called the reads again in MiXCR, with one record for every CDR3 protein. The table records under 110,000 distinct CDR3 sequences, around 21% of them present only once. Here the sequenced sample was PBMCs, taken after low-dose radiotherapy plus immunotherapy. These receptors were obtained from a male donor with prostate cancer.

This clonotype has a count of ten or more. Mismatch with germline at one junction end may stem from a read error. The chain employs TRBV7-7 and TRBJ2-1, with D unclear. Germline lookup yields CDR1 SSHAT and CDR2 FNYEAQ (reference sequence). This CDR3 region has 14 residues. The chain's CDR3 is CASSTDWSNNEQFF. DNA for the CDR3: TGTGCTAGCAGCACCGACTGGAGCAACAATGAGCAGTTCTTC. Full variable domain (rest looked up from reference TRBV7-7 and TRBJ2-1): GAGVSQSPRYKVTKRGQDVTLRCDPISSHATLYWYQQALGQGPEFLTYFNYEAQPDKSGLPSDRFSAERPEGSISTLTIQRTEQRDSAMYRCASSTDWSNNEQFFGPGTRLTVL.

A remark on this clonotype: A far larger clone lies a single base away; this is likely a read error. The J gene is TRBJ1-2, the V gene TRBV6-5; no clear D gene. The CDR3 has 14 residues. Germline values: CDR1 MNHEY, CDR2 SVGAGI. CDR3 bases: TGTGCCAGCAGCCCGAGTGGATTGGACTATGGCTTCACCTTC. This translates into CASSPSGLDYGFTF.

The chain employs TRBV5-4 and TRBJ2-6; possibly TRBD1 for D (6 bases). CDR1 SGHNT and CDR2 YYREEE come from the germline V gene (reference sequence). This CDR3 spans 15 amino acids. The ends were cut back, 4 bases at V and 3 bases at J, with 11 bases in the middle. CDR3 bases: TGTGCCAGCAGCACCTCAGGGGATGGGGCCAACGTCCTGACTTTC. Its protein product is CASSTSGDGANVLTF.

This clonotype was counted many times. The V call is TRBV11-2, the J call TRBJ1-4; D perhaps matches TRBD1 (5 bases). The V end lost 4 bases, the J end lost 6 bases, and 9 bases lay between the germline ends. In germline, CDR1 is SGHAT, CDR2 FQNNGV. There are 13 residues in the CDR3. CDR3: CASSSGVDEKLFF. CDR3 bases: TGTGCCAGCAGCTCGGGGGTAGATGAAAAACTGTTTTTT.

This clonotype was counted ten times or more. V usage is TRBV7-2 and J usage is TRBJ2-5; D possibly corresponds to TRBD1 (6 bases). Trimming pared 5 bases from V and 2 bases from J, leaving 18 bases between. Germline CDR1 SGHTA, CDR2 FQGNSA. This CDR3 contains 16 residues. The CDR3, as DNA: TGTGCCAGCAGCCTAATACCGCAGGGGCGGCAAGAGACCCAGTACTTC. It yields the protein CASSLIPQGRQETQYF.

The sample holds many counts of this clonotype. The CDR3 region is CASRNRETYEQYF. The DNA for the CDR3 is TGTGCCAGCAGGAACAGGGAGACCTACGAGCAGTACTTC. The genes are TRBV27 and TRBJ2-7, with a weak D call TRBD1 (6 bases). Germline V gene lookup returns CDR1 MNHEY and CDR2 SMNVEV (reference sequence). V was trimmed by 6 bases and J by 2 bases, leaving 11 bases between them. This CDR3 region has 13 residues.

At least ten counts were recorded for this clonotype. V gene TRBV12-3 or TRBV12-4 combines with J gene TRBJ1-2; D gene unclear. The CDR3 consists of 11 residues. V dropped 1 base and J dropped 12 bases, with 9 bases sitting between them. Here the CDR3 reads CASSLGTEHTF. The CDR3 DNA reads TGTGCCAGCAGTTTAGGGACCGAGCACACCTTC.

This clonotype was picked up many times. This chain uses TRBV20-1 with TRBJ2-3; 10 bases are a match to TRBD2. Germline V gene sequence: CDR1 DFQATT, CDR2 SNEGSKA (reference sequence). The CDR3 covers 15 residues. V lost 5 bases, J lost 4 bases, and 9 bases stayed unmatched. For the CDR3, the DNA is TGCAGTGCTTCGTGGGCTAGCGGGGGTGCAGATACGCAGTATTTT. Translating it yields CSASWASGGADTQYF.

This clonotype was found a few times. The CDR3 bases are TGCGCCAGCAGCTTGGGGTCCGGGGAGACCCAGTACTTC. Its protein product is CASSLGSGETQYF. The J gene is TRBJ2-5, the V gene TRBV5-1, with unresolved D. V was clipped by 0 bases and J by 5 bases, with 8 bases between them. The CDR3 runs 13 residues. Germline CDR1 SGHRS, CDR2 YFSETQ.

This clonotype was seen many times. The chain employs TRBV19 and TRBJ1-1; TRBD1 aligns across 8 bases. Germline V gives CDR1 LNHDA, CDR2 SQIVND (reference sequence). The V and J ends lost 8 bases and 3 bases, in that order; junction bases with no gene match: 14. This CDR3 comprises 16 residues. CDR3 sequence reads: CASSDRGGRQDTEAFF. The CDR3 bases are TGTGCCAGTTCAGACAGGGGCGGTCGGCAGGACACTGAAGCTTTCTTT.

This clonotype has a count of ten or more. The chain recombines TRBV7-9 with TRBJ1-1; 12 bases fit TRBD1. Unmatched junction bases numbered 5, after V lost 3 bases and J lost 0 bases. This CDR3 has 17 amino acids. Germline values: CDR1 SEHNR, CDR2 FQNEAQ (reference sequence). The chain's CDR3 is CASSLGTGGVLNTEAFF. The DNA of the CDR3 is TGTGCCAGCAGCTTGGGGACAGGGGGCGTTTTGAACACTGAAGCTTTCTTT.

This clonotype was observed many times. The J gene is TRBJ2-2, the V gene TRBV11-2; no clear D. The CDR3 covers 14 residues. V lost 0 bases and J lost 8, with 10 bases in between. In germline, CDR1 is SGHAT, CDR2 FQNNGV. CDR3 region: CASSLDLTVGELFF. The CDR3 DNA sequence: TGTGCCAGCAGCTTAGACCTGACCGTTGGGGAGCTGTTTTTT.

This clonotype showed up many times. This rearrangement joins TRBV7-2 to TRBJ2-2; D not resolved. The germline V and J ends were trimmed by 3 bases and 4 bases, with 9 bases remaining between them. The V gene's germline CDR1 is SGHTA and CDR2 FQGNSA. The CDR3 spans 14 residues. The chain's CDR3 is CASSFQSSTGELFF. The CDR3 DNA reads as TGTGCCAGCAGCTTCCAGTCGAGCACCGGGGAGCTGTTTTTT.

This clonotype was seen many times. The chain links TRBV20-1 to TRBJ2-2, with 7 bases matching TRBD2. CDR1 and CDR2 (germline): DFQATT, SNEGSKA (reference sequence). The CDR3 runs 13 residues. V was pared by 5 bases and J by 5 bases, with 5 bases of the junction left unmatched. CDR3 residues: CSAPGGKTGELFF. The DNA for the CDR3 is TGCAGTGCTCCGGGGGGAAAGACCGGGGAGCTGTTTTTT.